What follows are 7 T cell receptor beta chains derived from one specimen sequenced in a study of Ad26.COV2.S vaccination and SARS-CoV-2 variants. The treatment is: some 20 received Ad26.COV2.S at low or high dose, single or two shots; about 5 received placebo; per-sample allocation not given. It was on day 63 after the first vaccine or placebo injection that samples were taken. Clones were sequenced by immunoSEQ multiplex PCR, and TCRdb holds only the in-frame ones, with some missing. The repertoire includes hundreds of thousands of clones, 89% of them detected once, and 1.5% sits in the top ten. This specimen was peripheral blood, taken in a trial of Ad26.COV2.S vaccine versus placebo. The receptors derive from a person between 18 and 65 years old who received the Ad26.COV2.S COVID-19 vaccine or a placebo.

The chain carries TRBV9 and TRBJ1-1; TRBD1 might be the D (6 bases). The germline CDR1 and CDR2 sequences are SGDLS and YYNGEE. V was trimmed by 4 bases and J by 10 bases, leaving 17 bases between them. The CDR3 consists of 13 residues. The CDR3 region is CASSPGGGLGAFF. In DNA, the CDR3 is TGTGCCAGCAGCCCCGGGGGGGGGCTGGGAGCTTTCTTT.

The genes are TRBV5-4 and TRBJ2-3; 10 bases align to TRBD2. The CDR3 extends over 15 amino acids. Germline V gene lookup returns CDR1 SGHNT and CDR2 YYREEE (reference sequence). V was clipped by 6 bases and J by 2 bases; unmatched bases: 6. The CDR3 region is CASTRTSGPTDTQYF. As DNA, the CDR3 is TGTGCCAGCACCCGGACTAGCGGACCCACAGATACGCAGTATTTT.

The J gene is TRBJ2-3, the V gene TRBV5-6; the match to TRBD2 covers 9 bases. This CDR3 comprises 14 residues. The V gene's germline CDR1 is SGHDT and CDR2 YYEEEE. Germline trimming cut 2 bases from V and 6 bases from J; bases unmatched to any gene: 4. The CDR3 DNA reads as TGTGCCAGCAGCTTTGGGACTAGCCAGGATACGCAGTATTTT. It yields the protein CASSFGTSQDTQYF.

Comment on this clone: At one boundary the junction diverges from the germline segment, which might be a read error. V gene TRBV7-7 combines with J gene TRBJ2-7; D is possibly TRBD1 (8 bases). The CDR3 spans 13 residues. Germline CDR1 is SSHAT and CDR2 is FNYEAQ (reference sequence). Here the CDR3 DNA reads TGTGCTAGCAGCTCCGGACAGGGAGGGGAGCAGTACTTC. It yields the protein CASSSGQGGEQYF.

The chain is built from TRBV3-1 (or the pseudogene TRBV3-2) and TRBJ1-5; 7 bases align to TRBD1. V trimming: 4 bases; J trimming: 6 bases; junction bases outside the gene matches: 6. The CDR3 totals 14 residues. From germline, CDR1 is LGHDT and CDR2 YNNKEL (reference sequence). CDR3 bases: TGTGCCAGCAGCCCAGGGGGAATCGGTCAGCCCCAGCATTTT. Translating gives CASSPGGIGQPQHF.

The chain links TRBV7-2 to TRBJ1-3, with D possibly matching TRBD1 (6 bases). This CDR3 spans 15 amino acids. The germline V and J ends were trimmed by 2 bases and 4 bases, with 12 bases remaining between them. CDR1 is SGHTA, CDR2 FQGNSA, per germline. The CDR3 bases are TGTGCCAGCAGCTTACAATCAGGGGTAGGAAACACCATATATTTT. Its protein product is CASSLQSGVGNTIYF.

The table lists this clone with a count of one. The sample holds other DNA sequences that translate to the same CDR3. The V and J genes are TRBV18 and TRBJ2-5; 7 positions agree with TRBD1. There are 14 residues in the CDR3. Looked up from germline, CDR1 is KGHSH and CDR2 is LQKENI. J was trimmed by 3 bases and V by 3 bases; bases with no gene match: 4. CDR3 nucleotides: TGTGCCAGCTCACCGACAGGGTTGGAAGAGACCCAGTACTTC. It encodes CASSPTGLEETQYF.